This TCR beta chain emerged from a study of blood T cell repertoires in COVID-19. Study at large: Collection of acute and convalescent COVID-19 samples took place in the United States, Italy and Spain. PBMCs, B-cell-depleted T cells, or T cells were the source of the cDNA or gDNA that made up the material.

With 6 bases clipped from V and 8 bases from J, the junction kept 9 bases outside the gene matches. Germline assignment: CDR1 LGHDT and CDR2 YNNKEL (reference sequence). CDR3 length: 13 amino acids. In the source study's methods: Estimates of nucleated cell counts were drawn from the amplification of reference gene primers. TCRdb's table, derived via immunoSEQ multiplex PCR, lists solely in-frame clones and lacks some. Clone size and V and J calls were adopted from that table, with D and trimming inferred from the DNA. This sample has under 200,000 clones, with 88% found just once. The sequencing sample was made of peripheral blood. This chain connects TRBV3-1 (or the pseudogene TRBV3-2) to TRBJ1-2; TRBD1 aligns across 7 bases. The TCR was taken from a man between 40 and 49 years old with active or convalescent COVID-19. CDR3 residues: CASRPTGFYGYTF. Written as DNA, the CDR3 is TGTGCCAGCAGGCCGACAGGGTTTTACGGCTACACCTTC.